This TCR beta chain stems from a study of graft-versus-host responses after intestinal transplantation. Background on the study: The transplants performed in recipients were multivisceral, liver-intestinal, or isolated intestinal. Among the recipients, all got anti-thymocyte globulin induction and then tacrolimus and steroids for about three years. Study-wide points: Early after transplant, HvG declines were associated with peak levels of circulating GvH clones. Individuals who had graft-donor T cell macrochimerism had allografts that showed high graft-versus-host to host-versus-graft clonal ratios.

TCRdb's table, derived via immunoSEQ multiplex PCR, lists solely in-frame clones and lacks some. Of 90,000 to 150,000 clones listed, about 93% are singletons. Notes on this clone: What it binds is not known.

Trimming removed 8 bases at V and 5 bases at J, with 6 bases between. Germline CDR1 MNHNS, CDR2 SASEGT. This CDR3 has 10 amino acids. The receptor was derived from a human donor who received an intestinal transplant. The sequenced sample was unstimulated CD4+ T cells sorted from spleen or lymph node cells, obtained before intestinal transplant. The chain combines TRBV6-1 with TRBJ2-5; weak D call: TRBD2 (5 bases). The CDR3 region has the DNA TGTGCCAGCCGGAGGGAGACCCAGTACTTC. It codes for CASRRETQYF.